The 13 T cell receptor beta chains reported below all come from one sample, sequenced in a study of shared T cell receptors in the human thymus. The data were produced by immunoSEQ multiplex PCR, yet TCRdb's version contains in-frame clones alone and is incomplete. The table records just under 550,000 clones, roughly 74% of them present only once. In addition, the sample was reused for a study of human thymus T cells.

The sequenced sample was thymocytes. All receptors come from a boy younger than two with a congenital heart defect.

The table lists this clone with a few counts. This sequence joins TRBV19 and TRBJ2-2; 10 positions agree with TRBD1. After removal of 3 bases from V and 8 bases from J, the junction contained 3 bases not matched to a gene. Germline CDR1 LNHDA, CDR2 SQIVND (reference sequence). The CDR3 runs 14 residues. The CDR3 reads CASSMTGGEGELFF. The CDR3 DNA reads as TGTGCCAGTAGTATGACAGGGGGCGAGGGGGAGCTGTTTTTT.

The rearrangement uses TRBV5-1 and TRBJ2-7, with D possibly matching TRBD2 (6 bases). CDR3 length: 14 residues. Trimming shortened V by 4 bases and J by 0 bases, and 11 bases separated the two germline ends. Germline CDR1 and CDR2: SGHRS and YFSETQ. In nucleotides, the CDR3 is TGCGCCAGCAGCCCATGGACTAACTCCTACGAGCAGTACTTC. Amino acid sequence: CASSPWTNSYEQYF.

This chain connects TRBV15 to TRBJ2-7; no firm D call. This CDR3 region has 14 residues. V was pared by 0 bases and J by 5 bases, with 11 bases between. Germline loops: CDR1 LNHNV, CDR2 YYDKDF (reference sequence). The CDR3 DNA follows: TGTGCCACCAGCAGAGATAAGTCGAGGCACGAGCAGTACTTC. It specifies CATSRDKSRHEQYF.

The chain recombines TRBV27 with TRBJ2-5, with 10 nucleotides matching TRBD2. The germline gives CDR1 MNHEY, CDR2 SMNVEV (reference sequence). Unmatched junction bases numbered 6, after V lost 4 bases and J lost 4 bases. The CDR3 length is 15 residues. CDR3 loop: CASSSRLAGIETQYF. The CDR3 nucleotides are TGTGCCAGCAGTTCACGACTAGCGGGCATAGAGACCCAGTACTTC.

The V and J genes are TRBV10-3 and TRBJ1-4; TRBD1 agrees at 8 bases. CDR1 ENHRY and CDR2 SYGVKD come from the germline V gene. Trimming cost V 3 bases and J 0 bases; bases outside gene matches: 9. The CDR3 consists of 18 residues. The CDR3 nucleotides are TGTGCCATCAGTGACCCGGACAGGGAGGGGGCAACTAATGAAAAACTGTTTTTT. Translating it yields CAISDPDREGATNEKLFF.

The chain recombines TRBV5-1 with TRBJ2-7, with 13 bases that match TRBD2. Trimming took 4 bases from V and 3 from J; bases not matched to a gene: 4. Germline V lookup: CDR1 SGHRS, CDR2 YFSETQ. CDR3 length: 15 residues. In DNA form, the CDR3 reads TGCGCCAGCAGCAGGGGACTAGCGGGGATCTACGAGCAGTACTTC. It translates to CASSRGLAGIYEQYF.

The chain carries TRBV27 and TRBJ1-5; D ambiguous. The germline V and J ends were trimmed by 2 bases and 0 bases, with 8 bases remaining between them. Per germline, CDR1 MNHEY and CDR2 SMNVEV (reference sequence). CDR3 length equals 15 residues. CDR3 amino acids: CASSLIPDSNQPQHF. CDR3 coding DNA: TGTGCCAGCAGTTTAATCCCAGATAGCAATCAGCCCCAGCATTTT.

The rearrangement joins TRBV25-1 to TRBJ2-7; possible D gene TRBD1, 5 bases. V was pared by 5 bases and J by 0 bases, with 17 bases between. The CDR3 extends over 16 amino acids. The germline V gene encodes CDR1 MGHDK and CDR2 SYGVNS. The CDR3: CASSPPDSLNSYEQYF. The CDR3 nucleotides read TGTGCCAGCAGTCCCCCCGACAGTTTAAACTCCTACGAGCAGTACTTC.

V gene TRBV21-1 combines with J gene TRBJ2-1; TRBD2 is the table's D call, not checked against the DNA. TRBV21-1 is a known pseudogene. The CDR3 spans 14 residues. This CDR3 reads CASTLLLAGNEQFF. The CDR3 nucleotides read TGTGCCAGCACCCTCTTACTAGCGGGGAATGAGCAGTTCTTC.

The chain links TRBV28 to TRBJ1-2; 10 nucleotides agree with TRBD1. After removal of 1 base from V and 3 bases from J, the junction contained 11 bases not matched to a gene. CDR3 length: 18 residues. Germline CDR1 is MDHEN and CDR2 is SYDVKM. CDR3 nucleotides: TGTGCCAGCAGTTTATCCAGGACAGGGGGGCCCAGGGACTATGGCTACACCTTC. Translation gives CASSLSRTGGPRDYGYTF.

V usage is TRBV6-1 and J usage is TRBJ2-5; TRBD2 agrees at 7 bases. The length of the CDR3 is 15 residues. The ends lost 5 bases at V and 2 bases at J; junction bases unmatched: 8. Germline loops: CDR1 MNHNS, CDR2 SASEGT. CDR3 nucleotides: TGTGCCAGCAGTATACGGGAGGCCCAACAAGAGACCCAGTACTTC. Protein sequence: CASSIREAQQETQYF.

The J gene is TRBJ2-5, the V gene TRBV14, with D possibly being TRBD1 (5 bases). V was cut by 1 base and J by 1 base, with 19 bases left in between. The germline V gene encodes CDR1 SGHDN and CDR2 FVKESK. CDR3 length equals 18 residues. The CDR3 sequence is CASSQVRPRQGGQETQYF. DNA of the CDR3: TGTGCCAGCAGCCAAGTACGTCCCCGGCAGGGTGGCCAAGAGACCCAGTACTTC.

The chain links TRBV12-2 to TRBJ2-1; no check of the table's D call, TRBD2, against the DNA was made. TRBV12-2 is a documented pseudogene. The CDR3 sequence is 16 residues long. In DNA, the CDR3 is TGTGCAAGTCGCTTAGTTCGCCCTCCCCCGCGAGATGAGCAGTTCTTC. Amino acid sequence: CASRLVRPPPRDEQFF.